This entry lists 9 T cell receptor beta chains sequenced from one sample in a study of control samples from healthy donors and cancer patients. Libraries were prepared by immunoSEQ multiplex PCR; TCRdb keeps only in-frame clonotypes and omits some of them. The sample yields about 75,000 clones, 94% seen once. Sequencing used blood. The origin of the receptors is a woman between 40 and 50 years old in good health.

The V call is TRBV19, the J call TRBJ2-7; the D gene could be TRBD1 or TRBD2 (5 bases each). CDR3 length equals 15 residues. CDR1 is LNHDA, CDR2 SQIVND, per germline (reference sequence). V was cut by 4 bases and J by 0 bases, with 13 bases left in between. This CDR3 reads CASSKLGTDSYEQYF. The CDR3 DNA reads TGTGCCAGTAGTAAACTGGGGACGGACTCCTACGAGCAGTACTTC.

V gene TRBV7-2 combines with J gene TRBJ2-1; D might be TRBD2 (5 bases). Germline V gives CDR1 SGHTA, CDR2 FQGNSA. V lost 5 bases and J lost 0, with 11 bases in between. The CDR3 runs 15 residues. The CDR3 DNA sequence: TGTGCCAGCAGCCCCCCCCGGGGCTCCTACAATGAGCAGTTCTTC. Residues: CASSPPRGSYNEQFF.

This clone was observed once. Here the CDR3 DNA reads TGTGCCAGCAGAATTAGACAGGGGGCTAGGGAGACCCAGTACTTC. Translated, it gives CASRIRQGARETQYF. The chain is built from TRBV2 and TRBJ2-5, with 10 bases aligning to TRBD1. This CDR3 comprises 15 residues. The V gene end was trimmed by 6 bases and the J gene end by 5 bases; junction bases not matched to a gene: 9. Germline CDR1 reads SNHLY; CDR2 reads FYNNEI.

J is TRBJ2-2 and V is TRBV18, with D perhaps TRBD2 (5 bases). The CDR3 spans 14 residues. Between the trimmed V and J ends, which lost 4 bases and 7 bases, there was a span of 13 bases. Germline V lookup: CDR1 KGHSH, CDR2 LQKENI. This CDR3 reads CASSREGSYGELFF. CDR3 in DNA: TGTGCCAGCTCACGTGAGGGAAGCTACGGGGAGCTGTTTTTT.

The chain is built from TRBV19 and TRBJ2-1; 10 positions agree with TRBD2. The CDR3 has 13 residues. Germline loops: CDR1 LNHDA, CDR2 SQIVND (reference sequence). J was trimmed by 6 bases and V by 9 bases; bases with no gene match: 5. This chain's CDR3 is CASGTSVLNEQFF. DNA of the CDR3: TGTGCCAGCGGGACTAGCGTGCTCAATGAGCAGTTCTTC.

This clone was detected only once. The chain has TRBV30 and TRBJ1-3, with D possibly matching TRBD1 (5 bases). The V end was cut by 5 bases, the J end by 2 bases, with 19 bases between. This CDR3 region has 16 residues. CDR1 and CDR2 from the germline V gene are GTSNPN and SVGIG (reference sequence). CDR3 nucleotides: TGTGCCTGGGGCCCCTGGGGCACCCACGCTGGAAACACCATATATTTT. It yields the protein CAWGPWGTHAGNTIYF.

The chain has TRBV2 and TRBJ2-1; 7 positions match TRBD1. The germline V gene encodes CDR1 SNHLY and CDR2 FYNNEI. This CDR3 spans 13 amino acids. The ends lost 8 bases at V and 4 bases at J; junction bases unmatched: 5. This chain's CDR3 is CASCKGQYNEQFF. As DNA, the CDR3 is TGTGCCAGCTGCAAGGGACAGTACAATGAGCAGTTCTTC.

As DNA, the CDR3 is TGTGCCAGCAGCCGATCAGCCGCCGGGGGTGAGCAGTTCTTC. Translated, it gives CASSRSAAGGEQFF. The chain joins TRBV14 to TRBJ2-1, with a tentative D call TRBD2 (6 bases). The CDR3 has 14 residues. V was clipped by 4 bases and J by 9 bases, with 16 bases between them. Looked up from germline, CDR1 is SGHDN and CDR2 is FVKESK.

The chain is built from TRBV5-1 and TRBJ2-2; perhaps TRBD2 as D (6 bases). The CDR3 extends over 14 amino acids. The V and J ends lost 9 bases and 4 bases respectively, with 16 bases between them. In germline, CDR1 is SGHRS, CDR2 YFSETQ. The CDR3 coding sequence is TGCGCCACCCGGTGGGGAGGTGCCACCGGGGAGCTGTTTTTT. It codes for CATRWGGATGELFF.